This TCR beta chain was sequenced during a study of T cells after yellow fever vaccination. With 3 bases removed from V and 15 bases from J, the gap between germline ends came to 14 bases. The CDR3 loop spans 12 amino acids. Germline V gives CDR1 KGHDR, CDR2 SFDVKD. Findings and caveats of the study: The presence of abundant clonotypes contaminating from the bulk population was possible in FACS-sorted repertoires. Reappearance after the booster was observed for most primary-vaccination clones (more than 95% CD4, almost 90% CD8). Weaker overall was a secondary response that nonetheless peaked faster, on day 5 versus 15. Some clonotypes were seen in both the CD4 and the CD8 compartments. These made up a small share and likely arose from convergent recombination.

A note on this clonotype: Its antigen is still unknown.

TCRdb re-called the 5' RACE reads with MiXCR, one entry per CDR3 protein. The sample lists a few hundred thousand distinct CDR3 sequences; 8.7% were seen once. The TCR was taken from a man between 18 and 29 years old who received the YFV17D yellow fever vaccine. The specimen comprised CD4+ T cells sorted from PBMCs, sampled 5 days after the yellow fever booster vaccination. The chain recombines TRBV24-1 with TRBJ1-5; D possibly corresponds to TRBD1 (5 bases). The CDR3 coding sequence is TGTGCCACCAGTGATGCAGGGCAATTCTTGCATTTT. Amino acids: CATSDAGQFLHF.